This T cell receptor (beta chain) was identified in a study of shared clonotypes between healthy human individuals. Spread over ten immunoSEQ deep assay plates, unsorted PBMC DNA underwent sequencing. TCRdb's table, derived via immunoSEQ multiplex PCR, lists solely in-frame clones and lacks some. Altogether fewer than 650,000 clones are present, around 78% being singletons, with the ten largest covering 10% to 15%. Trimming left V 0 bases short and J 1 base short, with 7 bases between. Germline V gene lookup returns CDR1 PRHDT and CDR2 FYEKMQ (reference sequence). The CDR3 consists of 14 residues. Around 90 million PBMCs served as the genomic DNA source for unsorted samples. This clone was counted once. Distinct nucleotide sequences in the sample also encode this CDR3.

The TCR was taken from a woman in her forties in good health. Some clones in this sample may be carry-over from other donors' samples. The chain employs TRBV13 and TRBJ2-7, with a weak D call TRBD1 (6 bases). The sequenced sample consisted of PBMCs. CDR3 sequence: CASSLGGGSYEQYF. The CDR3 coding sequence is TGTGCCAGCAGCTTAGGAGGGGGTTCCTACGAGCAGTACTTC.